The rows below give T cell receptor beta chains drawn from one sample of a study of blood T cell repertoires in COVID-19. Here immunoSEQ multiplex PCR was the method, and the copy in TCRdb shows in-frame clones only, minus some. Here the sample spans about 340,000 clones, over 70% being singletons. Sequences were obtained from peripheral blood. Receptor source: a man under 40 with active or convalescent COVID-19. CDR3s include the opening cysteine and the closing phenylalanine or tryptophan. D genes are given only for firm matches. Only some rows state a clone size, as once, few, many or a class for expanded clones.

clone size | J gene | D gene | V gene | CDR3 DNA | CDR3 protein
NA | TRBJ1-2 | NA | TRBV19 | TGTGCCAGTAGTACCGGTTGGTTACCGAATTATGGCTACACCTTC | CASSTGWLPNYGYTF
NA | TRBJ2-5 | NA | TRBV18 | TGTGCCAGCTCACCACTAGAGCACCAGACCCAGTACTTC | CASSPLEHQTQYF
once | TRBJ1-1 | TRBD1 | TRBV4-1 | TGCGCCAGCAGCCCCGCCGCGACAGGGAAGGGAGCTTTCTTT | CASSPAATGKGAFF
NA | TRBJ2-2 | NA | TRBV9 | TGTGCCAGCAGTACAACAGGGTTCACCGGGGAGCTGTTTTTT | CASSTTGFTGELFF
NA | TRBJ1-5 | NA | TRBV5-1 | TGCGCCAGCAGCCCAAGCGGGACGGCCTATCAGCCCCAGCATTTT | CASSPSGTAYQPQHF
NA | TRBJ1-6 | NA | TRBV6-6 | TGTGCCAGCAGTTCTGGGAGGGGATATAATTCACCCCTCCACTTT | CASSSGRGYNSPLHF
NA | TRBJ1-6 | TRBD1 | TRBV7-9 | TGTGCCAGCAGCTGGGACAGCCGGTATTCACCCCTCCACTTT | CASSWDSRYSPLHF
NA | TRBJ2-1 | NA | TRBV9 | TGTGCCAGCAGCGTTATGGGGGCGACTGAGCAGTTCTTC | CASSVMGATEQFF
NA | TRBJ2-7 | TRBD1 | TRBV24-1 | TGTGCCACCAGTGATTTCGAGCGGCGGAAGGGGGCCGAGCAGTACTTC | CATSDFERRKGAEQYF
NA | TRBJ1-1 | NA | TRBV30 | TGTGCCTGGACCGTGACAGACATGAACACTGAAGCTTTCTTT | CAWTVTDMNTEAFF
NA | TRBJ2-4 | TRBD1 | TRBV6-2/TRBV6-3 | TGTGCCAGCAGCTTCAGGGGGACCTTTCCTAAAAACATTCAGTACTTC | CASSFRGTFPKNIQYF
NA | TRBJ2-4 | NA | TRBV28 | TGTGCCAGCACAGGGGCAGCCAAAAACATTCAGTACTTC | CASTGAAKNIQYF
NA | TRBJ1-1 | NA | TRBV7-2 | TGTGCCAGCAGCCCCACCACCCGGGGTCCCAACACTGAAGCTTTCTTT | CASSPTTRGPNTEAFF
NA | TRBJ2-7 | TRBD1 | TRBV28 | TGTGCCAGCAGCCCACTAGGTGTACAGGGGGTCCCCTACGAGCAGTACTTC | CASSPLGVQGVPYEQYF
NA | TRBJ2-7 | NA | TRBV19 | TGTGCCAGTAGTGGCTTCTACGAGCAGTACTTC | CASSGFYEQYF
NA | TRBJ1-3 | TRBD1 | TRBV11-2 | TGTGCCAGCAGCCCACTCAGACAGGGCAGCTCTGGAAACACCATATATTTT | CASSPLRQGSSGNTIYF
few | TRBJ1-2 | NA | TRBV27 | TGTGCCAGCAGTTCCGCCGGGACAAGAGGTGGCTACACCTTC | CASSSAGTRGGYTF